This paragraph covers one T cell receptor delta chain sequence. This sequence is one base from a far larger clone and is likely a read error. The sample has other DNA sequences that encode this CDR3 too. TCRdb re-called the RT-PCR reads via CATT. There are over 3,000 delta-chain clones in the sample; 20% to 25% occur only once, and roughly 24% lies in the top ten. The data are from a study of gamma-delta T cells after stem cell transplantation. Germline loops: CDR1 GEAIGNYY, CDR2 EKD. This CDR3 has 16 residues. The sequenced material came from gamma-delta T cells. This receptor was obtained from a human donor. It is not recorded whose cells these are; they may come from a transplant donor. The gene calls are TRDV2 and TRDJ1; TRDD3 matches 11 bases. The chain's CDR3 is CACDTVGDTRTDKLIF. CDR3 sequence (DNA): TGTGCCTGCGACACGGTGGGGGATACGCGCACCGATAAACTCATCTTT.